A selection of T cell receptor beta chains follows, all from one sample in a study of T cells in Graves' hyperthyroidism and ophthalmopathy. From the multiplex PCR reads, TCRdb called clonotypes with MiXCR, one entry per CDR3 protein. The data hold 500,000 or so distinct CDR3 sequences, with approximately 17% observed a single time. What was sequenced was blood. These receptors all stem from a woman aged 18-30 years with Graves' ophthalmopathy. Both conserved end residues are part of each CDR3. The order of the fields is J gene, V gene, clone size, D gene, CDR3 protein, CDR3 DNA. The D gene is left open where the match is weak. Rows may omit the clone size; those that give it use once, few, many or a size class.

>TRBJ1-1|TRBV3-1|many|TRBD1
CASSRVTGSNTEAFF
TGTGCCAGCAGCCGGGTGACAGGGTCGAACACTGAAGCTTTCTTT
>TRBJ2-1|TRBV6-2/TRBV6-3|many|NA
CASVTGVRNEQFF
TGTGCCAGCGTAACGGGAGTACGCAATGAGCAGTTCTTC
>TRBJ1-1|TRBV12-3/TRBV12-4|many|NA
CASSTTGQMNTEAFF
TGTGCCAGCAGTACCACGGGACAAATGAACACTGAAGCTTTCTTT
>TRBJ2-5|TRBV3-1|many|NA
CASSQGLGSGETQYF
TGTGCCAGCAGCCAAGGATTGGGGTCGGGAGAGACCCAGTACTTC
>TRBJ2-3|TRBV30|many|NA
CAWSEGNTDTQYF
TGTGCCTGGAGTGAAGGGAACACAGATACGCAGTATTTT
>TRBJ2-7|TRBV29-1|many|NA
CSVEGILGNVYEQYF
TGCAGCGTTGAGGGTATCTTGGGAAACGTCTACGAGCAGTACTTC
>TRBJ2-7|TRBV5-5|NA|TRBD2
CASSSRGEGYEQYF
TGTGCCAGCAGCTCCCGGGGGGAGGGCTACGAGCAGTACTTC
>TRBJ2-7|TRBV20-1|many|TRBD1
CSATLGQGITYEQYF
TGCAGTGCTACCCTGGGACAGGGCATAACCTACGAGCAGTACTTC
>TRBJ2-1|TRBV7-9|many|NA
CASSLSRVGYNEQFF
TGTGCCAGCAGCTTATCCAGGGTTGGCTACAATGAGCAGTTCTTC
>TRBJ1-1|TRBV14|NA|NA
CASSQAWTTSLRGEAFF
TGTGCCAGCAGCCAAGCATGGACAACATCCCTCCGGGGTGAAGCTTTCTTT
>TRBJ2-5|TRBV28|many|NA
CASSPTLSPRGTIQETQYF
TGTGCCAGCAGCCCTACCCTGTCACCCCGGGGGACGATCCAAGAGACCCAGTACTTC
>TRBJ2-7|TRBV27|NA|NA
CASRGTESYEQYF
TGTGCCAGCAGGGGGACGGAGTCCTACGAGCAGTACTTC
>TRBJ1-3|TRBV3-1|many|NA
CASSQYDGNTIYF
TGTGCCAGCAGCCAATATGATGGAAACACCATATATTTT
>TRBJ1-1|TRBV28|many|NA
CASSPTGREDTEAFF
TGTGCCAGCAGTCCAACGGGGAGGGAGGACACTGAAGCTTTCTTT
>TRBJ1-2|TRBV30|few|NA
CAWSAPWSDGYTF
TGTGCCTGGAGTGCCCCCTGGTCCGATGGCTACACCTTC
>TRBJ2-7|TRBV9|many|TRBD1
CASSATGISYEQYF
TGTGCCAGCAGCGCGACAGGGATCTCCTACGAGCAGTACTTC
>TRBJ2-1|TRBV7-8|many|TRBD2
CASSVSGGQYNEQFF
TGTGCCAGCAGCGTTAGCGGGGGGCAGTACAATGAGCAGTTCTTC
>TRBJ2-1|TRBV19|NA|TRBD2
CASNPGTSHYNEQFF
TGTGCCAGTAACCCCGGGACTAGCCACTACAATGAGCAGTTCTTC
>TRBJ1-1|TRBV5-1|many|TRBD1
CASSSGQGRHTEAFF
TGCGCCAGCAGCTCCGGACAGGGGAGACACACTGAAGCTTTCTTT
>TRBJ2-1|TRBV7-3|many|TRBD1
CASSPGTGAYNEQFF
TGTGCCAGCAGCCCTGGGACAGGGGCCTACAATGAGCAGTTCTTC
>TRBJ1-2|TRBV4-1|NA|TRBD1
CASSQPRDRVYGYTF
TGCGCCAGCAGCCAACCCCGGGACAGGGTCTATGGCTACACCTTC
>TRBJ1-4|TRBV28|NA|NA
CASETNEKLFF
TGTGCCAGCGAAACTAATGAAAAACTGTTTTTT
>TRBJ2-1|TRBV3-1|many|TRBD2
CASSQDGGRGRWQFF
TGTGCCAGCAGCCAAGATGGAGGGCGGGGGAGGTGGCAGTTCTTC
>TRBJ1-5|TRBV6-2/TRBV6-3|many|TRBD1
CASAGGPILYSNQPQHF
TGTGCCAGCGCAGGGGGGCCGATCCTTTATAGCAATCAGCCCCAGCATTTT
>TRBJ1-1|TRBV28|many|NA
CASRHSSLLTEAFF
TGTGCCAGCAGGCACAGCTCCCTTCTCACTGAAGCTTTCTTT
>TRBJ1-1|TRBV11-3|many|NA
CASSLTLPNTEAFF
TGTGCCAGCAGCTTAACTCTCCCGAACACTGAAGCTTTCTTT
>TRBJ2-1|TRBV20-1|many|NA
CSATSLWARSYNEQFF
TGCAGTGCTACCTCCCTCTGGGCTAGGTCCTACAATGAGCAGTTCTTC
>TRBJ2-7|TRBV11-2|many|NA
CASSLGHGYYEQYF
TGTGCCAGCAGCTTAGGCCACGGGTACTACGAGCAGTACTTC
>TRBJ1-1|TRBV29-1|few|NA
CSALHPAGTEAFF
TGCAGCGCATTACACCCGGCAGGCACTGAAGCTTTCTTT
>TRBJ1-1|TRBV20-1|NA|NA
CSARGTRVGYTEAFF
TGCAGTGCTAGGGGGACCAGGGTGGGGTACACTGAAGCCTTCTTT
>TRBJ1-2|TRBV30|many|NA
CAWSVQAGNGYTF
TGTGCCTGGAGTGTACAGGCAGGGAATGGCTACACCTTC
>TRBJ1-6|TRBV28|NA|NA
CASSPAGDIDNSPLHF
TGTGCCAGCAGCCCCGCAGGGGACATCGATAATTCACCCCTCCACTTT
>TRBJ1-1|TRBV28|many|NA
CASSPRLNTEAFF
TGTGCCAGCAGTCCCCGGTTGAACACTGAAGCTTTCTTT
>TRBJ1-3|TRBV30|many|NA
CAWSVKLSGNTIYF
TGTGCCTGGAGTGTAAAACTCTCTGGAAACACCATATATTTT
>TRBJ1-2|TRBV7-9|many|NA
CASSPLGWKGYTF
TGTGCCAGCAGCCCCCTGGGGTGGAAAGGCTACACCTTC
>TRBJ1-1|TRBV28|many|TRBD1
CASSMGQEFTEAFF
TGTGCCAGCAGTATGGGACAGGAGTTCACTGAAGCTTTCTTT
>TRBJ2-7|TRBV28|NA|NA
CASRETGPSSYEQYF
TGTGCCAGCAGGGAGACAGGTCCGAGCTCCTACGAGCAGTACTTC
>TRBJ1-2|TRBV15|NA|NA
CATSRDVGAPYGYTF
TGTGCCACCAGCAGAGATGTGGGGGCTCCCTATGGCTACACCTTC
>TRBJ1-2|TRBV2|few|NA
CASSVSRGANYGYTF
TGTGCCAGCAGTGTGAGCAGGGGTGCTAACTATGGCTACACCTTC
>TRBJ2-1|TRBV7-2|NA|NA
CASSVEQGPYNEQFF
TGTGCCAGCAGCGTGGAGCAGGGTCCCTACAATGAGCAGTTCTTC
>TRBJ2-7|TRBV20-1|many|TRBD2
CSATPKGLAGGYEQYF
TGCAGTGCTACTCCCAAGGGACTAGCGGGGGGGTACGAGCAGTACTTC
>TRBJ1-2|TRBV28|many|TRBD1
CASSLYRGGGYTF
TGTGCCAGCAGTTTATACAGGGGGGGAGGCTACACCTTC
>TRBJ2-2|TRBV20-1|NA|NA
CSASGILACGTGELFF
TGCAGTGCTAGCGGTATACTAGCATGTGGCACCGGGGAGCTGTTTTTT
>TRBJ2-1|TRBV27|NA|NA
CASSFTGIRDEQFF
TGTGCCAGCAGCTTCACCGGGATCCGGGATGAGCAGTTCTTC
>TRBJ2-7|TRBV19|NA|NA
CASSIGQETLFSYEQYF
TGTGCCAGTAGTATAGGACAGGAGACTCTTTTCTCCTACGAGCAGTACTTC
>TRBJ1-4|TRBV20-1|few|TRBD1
CSANLQGAVEKLFF
TGCAGTGCAAACTTACAGGGGGCGGTGGAAAAACTGTTTTTT
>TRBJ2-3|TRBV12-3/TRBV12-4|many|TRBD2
CASSFGAGGPQYTDTQYF
TGTGCCAGCAGTTTCGGCGCGGGGGGGCCTCAGTACACAGATACGCAGTATTTT
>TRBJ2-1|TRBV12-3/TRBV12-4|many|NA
CASGSKNRGLNEQFF
TGTGCCAGCGGGTCCAAGAATAGAGGACTCAATGAGCAGTTCTTC
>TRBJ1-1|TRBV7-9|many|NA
CASSLPANTEAFF
TGTGCCAGCAGCTTACCGGCGAACACTGAAGCTTTCTTT
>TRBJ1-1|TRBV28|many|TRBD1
CASLEAGGITEAFF
TGTGCCAGCTTAGAGGCAGGGGGGATCACTGAAGCTTTCTTT
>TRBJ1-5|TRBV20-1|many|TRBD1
CSARGTGEIGQPQHF
TGCAGTGCTAGAGGGACAGGGGAAATAGGTCAGCCCCAGCATTTT
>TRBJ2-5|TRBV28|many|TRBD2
CASRSGGGGETQYF
TGTGCCAGCAGGTCTGGGGGGGGAGGAGAGACCCAGTACTTC
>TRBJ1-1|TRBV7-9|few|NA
CASSLPGVWTEAFF
TGTGCCAGCAGCTTACCGGGAGTATGGACTGAAGCTTTCTTT
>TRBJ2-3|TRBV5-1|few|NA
CASSLDKPSTDTQYF
TGCGCCAGCAGCTTGGACAAACCTAGCACAGATACGCAGTATTTT
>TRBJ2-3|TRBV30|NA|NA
CAWSVRRRADTQYF
TGTGCCTGGAGTGTACGTCGTAGGGCAGATACGCAGTATTTT
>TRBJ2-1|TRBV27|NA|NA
CASSLGPLREQFF
TGTGCCAGCAGTTTAGGCCCCCTCCGTGAGCAGTTCTTC
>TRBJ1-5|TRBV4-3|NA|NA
CASSTGSRENQPQHF
TGCGCCAGCAGCACCGGGTCCAGGGAAAATCAGCCCCAGCATTTT
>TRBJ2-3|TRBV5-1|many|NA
CASSLDDTDTQYF
TGCGCCAGCAGCTTGGACGACACAGATACGCAGTATTTT
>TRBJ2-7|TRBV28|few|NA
CASSPRVFYEQYF
TGTGCCAGCAGTCCCAGGGTTTTCTACGAGCAGTACTTC